These T cell receptor beta chains were read from a single sample in a study of cytomegalovirus exposure and HLA in healthy donors. Assay used: immunoSEQ multiplex PCR; TCRdb lists only in-frame clones, some missing. This table has some 140,000 clones, roughly 70% appearing once. Material: PBMCs. The receptors stem from a man aged 40-49 years in good health and CMV-seronegative. The CDR3 runs from the conserved cysteine through the conserved F or W.

v_call: TRBV10-3; j_call: TRBJ1-2; cdr3_length: 15; cdr3_aa: CAISDGSTNNYGYTF
v_call: TRBV6-5; j_call: TRBJ2-2; cdr3_length: 15; cdr3_aa: CASSLTMLNTGELFF
v_call: TRBV5-6; j_call: TRBJ2-4; cdr3_length: 15; cdr3_aa: CASSATGGRKNIQYF
v_call: TRBV10-3; j_call: TRBJ2-1; cdr3_length: 17; cdr3_aa: CAISESWSAGVSNEQFF
v_call: TRBV7-8; j_call: TRBJ1-5; cdr3_length: 15; cdr3_aa: CASSTDSGSGQPQHF
v_call: TRBV11-2; j_call: TRBJ1-2; cdr3_length: 15; cdr3_aa: CASSLGSRSNYGYTF
v_call: TRBV19; j_call: TRBJ1-2; cdr3_length: 15; cdr3_aa: CASSSQRTESHGYTF
v_call: TRBV2; j_call: TRBJ2-5; cdr3_length: 15; cdr3_aa: CASSVGTSGRETQYF
v_call: TRBV4-3; j_call: TRBJ2-2; cdr3_length: 17; cdr3_aa: CASSTYTGTANTGELFF
v_call: TRBV5-1; j_call: TRBJ2-1; cdr3_length: 15; cdr3_aa: CASSTLAGAYNEQFF
v_call: TRBV30; j_call: TRBJ1-1; cdr3_length: 13; cdr3_aa: CAWTGYRDTEAFF
v_call: TRBV28; j_call: TRBJ1-2; cdr3_length: 13; cdr3_aa: CASSAGQGEGYTF
v_call: TRBV10-3; j_call: TRBJ1-1; cdr3_length: 14; cdr3_aa: CAISDPGTNTEAFF
v_call: TRBV28; j_call: TRBJ2-7; cdr3_length: 12; cdr3_aa: CASVSGSYEQYF
v_call: TRBV10-2; j_call: TRBJ2-7; cdr3_length: 16; cdr3_aa: CASRRTGGRGRYEQYF
v_call: TRBV11-3; j_call: TRBJ2-7; cdr3_length: 14; cdr3_aa: CASSDRDSPYEQYF
v_call: TRBV9; j_call: TRBJ2-1; cdr3_length: 15; cdr3_aa: CASSAPLAGGPRQFF
v_call: TRBV19; j_call: TRBJ2-7; cdr3_length: 14; cdr3_aa: CASSIVAGSYEQYF
v_call: TRBV5-6; j_call: TRBJ2-3; cdr3_length: 16; cdr3_aa: CASSSGMRVYRDTQYF
v_call: TRBV6-6; j_call: TRBJ2-1; cdr3_length: 14; cdr3_aa: CASSRLTGYNEQFF
v_call: TRBV2; j_call: TRBJ2-5; cdr3_length: 16; cdr3_aa: CASSRGGGHSQETQYF